The 11 T cell receptor beta chains presented below share a single source sample, sequenced in a study of blood T cell repertoires in COVID-19. The method was immunoSEQ multiplex PCR; TCRdb's version includes in-frame clones alone and lacks a portion of them. The sample holds 150,000 to 200,000 clones; around 90% are singletons and the top ten take roughly 24%. Sequencing was performed on peripheral blood. These receptors originate from a man aged 55-75 years with acute or convalescent COVID-19.

This chain uses TRBV7-8 with TRBJ2-7; D may be TRBD2 (5 bases). Germline CDR1 and CDR2: SGHVS and FQNEAQ. Trimming removed 0 bases from V and 3 bases from J, with 6 bases in between. The CDR3 contains 13 residues. CDR3 sequence reads: CASSLAGSYEQYV. CDR3 nucleotide sequence: TGTGCCAGCAGCTTAGCAGGGAGCTACGAGCAGTACGTC.

The genes are TRBV19 and TRBJ2-1, with TRBD2 as a possible D gene (5 bases). V lost 4 bases and J lost 3, with 10 bases in between. From germline, CDR1 is LNHDA and CDR2 SQIVND (reference sequence). The length of the CDR3 is 14 residues. As DNA, the CDR3 is TGTGCCAGTAGTAACCGGGGAGTCTACAATGAGCAGTTCTTC. The encoded protein is CASSNRGVYNEQFF.

The V gene is TRBV7-9, the J gene TRBJ1-2; 9 nucleotides line up with TRBD1. Trimming at V came to 6 bases and at J to 1 base, leaving 18 bases not matched to a gene. CDR3 size: 19 residues. The V gene's germline CDR1 is SEHNR and CDR2 FQNEAQ (reference sequence). CDR3 nucleotides: TGTGCCAGCAGACCCGACTACGGACAGGGGCAAGAGAATAACTATGGCTACACCTTC. Amino acid sequence: CASRPDYGQGQENNYGYTF.

The gene calls are TRBV7-3 and TRBJ2-3; D may be TRBD1 (6 bases). CDR1 is SGHTA and CDR2 is FQGTGA in the germline V gene. The V gene lost 5 bases and the J gene lost 0 bases, with 12 bases spanning the gap. The CDR3 has 15 residues. The CDR3 spells CASSRQTGSTDTQYF. In DNA form, the CDR3 reads TGTGCCAGCAGCCGTCAGACAGGTAGCACAGATACGCAGTATTTT.

This clone occurred once. V and J are TRBV11-2 and TRBJ1-5, with a tentative D call TRBD1 (5 bases). CDR1 and CDR2 from the germline V gene are SGHAT and FQNNGV. V was trimmed by 4 bases and J by 2 bases, leaving 12 bases between them. CDR3 length: 15 residues. The CDR3 bases are TGTGCCAGCAGCTCCGGTGGGGGGGGCAATCAGCCCCAGCATTTT. Amino acids: CASSSGGGGNQPQHF.

CDR3 sequence (DNA): TGTGCCAGTAGTGGTACCGGGACTAGCGGGGGGGCTGGAAGTACAGATACGCAGTATTTT. Translating gives CASSGTGTSGGAGSTDTQYF. The chain recombines TRBV19 with TRBJ2-3, with TRBD2 matching over 16 bases. There are 20 residues in the CDR3. V was clipped by 5 bases and J by 3 bases; unmatched bases: 14. Germline V gives CDR1 LNHDA, CDR2 SQIVND (reference sequence).

The genes are TRBV5-1 and TRBJ1-2, with 8 bases lining up with TRBD1. The CDR3 extends over 15 amino acids. In germline, CDR1 is SGHRS, CDR2 YFSETQ. J lost 5 bases, V lost 6 bases, and 12 bases had no gene match. As DNA, the CDR3 is TGCGCCAGCACAGGAGGACAGGGCGGTGGATATGGCTACACCTTC. Translated: CASTGGQGGGYGYTF.

The V call is TRBV6-2 or TRBV6-3, the J call TRBJ1-6; TRBD1 matches 7 bases. The V and J ends lost 5 bases and 7 bases, in that order; junction bases with no gene match: 8. This CDR3 is 15 amino acids long. Germline loops: CDR1 MNHEY, CDR2 SVGEGT. The CDR3, as DNA: TGTGCCAGCAGTGACCGGAGACAGGGAAATTCACCCCTCCACTTT. This translates into CASSDRRQGNSPLHF.

The V gene is TRBV9, the J gene TRBJ2-5; D gene unclear. Germline V CDR1 and CDR2: SGDLS, YYNGEE. The CDR3 is 15 residues long. The V gene lost 0 bases and the J gene lost 0 bases, with 9 bases spanning the gap. As DNA, the CDR3 is TGTGCCAGCAGCGTAGAGGCGCGGTACCAAGAGACCCAGTACTTC. Residues: CASSVEARYQETQYF.

The rearrangement links TRBV30 to TRBJ1-2, with 7 positions matching TRBD1. The germline gives CDR1 GTSNPN, CDR2 SVGIG (reference sequence). With V trimmed by 2 bases and J by 1 base, 7 bases remained unmatched. There are 15 residues in the CDR3. The CDR3 spells CAWSKTDRFNYGYTF. DNA of the CDR3: TGTGCCTGGAGTAAAACGGACAGGTTTAACTATGGCTACACCTTC.

The V gene is TRBV6-5, the J gene TRBJ1-1, with 8 bases aligning to TRBD1. The ends lost 7 bases at V and 5 bases at J; junction bases unmatched: 9. Germline V gene sequence: CDR1 MNHEY, CDR2 SVGAGI. The CDR3 covers 14 residues. The CDR3 spells CASTPDRVGTEAFF. The DNA for the CDR3 is TGTGCCAGCACCCCGGACAGGGTGGGTACTGAAGCTTTCTTT.